The rows below give T cell receptor beta chains drawn from one sample of a study of blood T cell repertoires in COVID-19. Sequenced by immunoSEQ multiplex PCR; TCRdb stores in-frame clones only, minus some. The repertoire holds about 300,000 clones, with approximately 84% as singletons. Input material: PBMCs or T cells enriched from blood (not recorded which). Every receptor here comes from a man aged 30 to 39 who had recovered from COVID-19. Both conserved end residues are part of each CDR3. D genes are given only for firm matches. Not all rows give a size; the values are once, few, many and, for expanded clones, a class.

clone size: few
J gene: TRBJ1-3
V gene: TRBV18
D gene: -
CDR3 protein: CASSPPSRRGGGNTIYF
CDR3 DNA: TGTGCCAGCTCACCCCCCTCCCGGAGGGGAGGTGGAAACACCATATATTTT

clone size: -
J gene: TRBJ1-1
V gene: TRBV5-1
D gene: -
CDR3 protein: CASSEPGVPEAFF
CDR3 DNA: TGCGCCAGCAGCGAGCCCGGGGTCCCTGAAGCTTTCTTT

clone size: -
J gene: TRBJ2-5
V gene: TRBV4-1
D gene: TRBD1
CDR3 protein: CASSPGQGSKETQYF
CDR3 DNA: TGCGCCAGCAGCCCTGGACAGGGGTCTAAAGAGACCCAGTACTTC

clone size: -
J gene: TRBJ2-3
V gene: TRBV6-4
D gene: TRBD2
CDR3 protein: CASSSLAGEGTDTQYF
CDR3 DNA: TGTGCCAGCAGCTCGCTAGCGGGAGAGGGCACAGATACGCAGTATTTT

clone size: -
J gene: TRBJ2-7
V gene: TRBV29-1
D gene: TRBD1
CDR3 protein: CSASGTETYEQYF
CDR3 DNA: TGCAGCGCCTCCGGGACAGAGACCTACGAGCAGTACTTC

clone size: -
J gene: TRBJ1-1
V gene: TRBV21-1
D gene: -
CDR3 protein: CASSKEGGRDTEAFF
CDR3 DNA: TGTGCCAGCAGCAAAGAGGGGGGGCGGGACACTGAAGCTTTCTTT

clone size: -
J gene: TRBJ1-1
V gene: TRBV7-2
D gene: -
CDR3 protein: CASSSQDMNTEAFF
CDR3 DNA: TGTGCCAGCAGCTCACAGGACATGAACACTGAAGCTTTCTTT

clone size: few
J gene: TRBJ1-2
V gene: TRBV6-5
D gene: -
CDR3 protein: CASSYGTNYGYTF
CDR3 DNA: TGTGCCAGCAGTTACGGCACCAACTATGGCTACACCTTC

clone size: -
J gene: TRBJ1-1
V gene: TRBV11-3
D gene: TRBD1
CDR3 protein: CASSPTTGGTEAFF
CDR3 DNA: TGTGCCAGCAGCCCGACGACAGGGGGCACTGAAGCTTTCTTT

clone size: -
J gene: TRBJ2-2
V gene: TRBV5-4
D gene: TRBD2
CDR3 protein: CASSSKREWGTGELFF
CDR3 DNA: TGTGCCAGCAGCTCAAAGCGGGAGTGGGGCACCGGGGAGCTGTTTTTT

clone size: -
J gene: TRBJ1-6
V gene: TRBV5-6
D gene: TRBD1
CDR3 protein: CASSFYRGYSPLHF
CDR3 DNA: TGTGCCAGCAGCTTTTACAGGGGTTATTCACCCCTCCACTTT

clone size: -
J gene: TRBJ1-5
V gene: TRBV28
D gene: -
CDR3 protein: CASDVADTHWGNQPQHF
CDR3 DNA: TGTGCCAGCGACGTCGCGGACACCCATTGGGGCAATCAGCCCCAGCATTTT

clone size: -
J gene: TRBJ2-7
V gene: TRBV11-2
D gene: -
CDR3 protein: CASSLDAGYEQYF
CDR3 DNA: TGTGCCAGCAGCTTAGACGCGGGCTACGAGCAGTACTTC

clone size: -
J gene: TRBJ1-1
V gene: TRBV5-1
D gene: -
CDR3 protein: CASSLRGEGDTEAFF
CDR3 DNA: TGCGCCAGCAGCTTGCGCGGGGAGGGTGACACTGAAGCTTTCTTT